One sample yielded the 9 T cell receptor beta chains listed below, sequenced in a study of T-cell reconstitution after alpha-beta-depleted transplantation in children. Preparation of the TCRbeta library involved a method that used unique molecular identifiers. Each CDR3 protein is one row after TCRdb ran MiXCR on the PCR reads. The sample lists 500,000 or so distinct CDR3 sequences, around 10% seen once, with around 15% in the top ten. The sequencing here drew on PBMCs, mostly from graft donor cells, taken 180 days after TCRalphabeta/CD19-depleted stem cell transplant. These receptors all come from a female patient aged 2-10 years who had a stem cell transplant for aplastic anemia, so the T cells may come from the graft donor.

This clonotype was seen a handful of times. V gene TRBV7-3 combines with J gene TRBJ2-2; 13 nucleotides align to TRBD2. V shed 5 bases, J shed 5 bases, and the junction held 5 bases outside the gene matches. The CDR3 totals 16 residues. CDR1 and CDR2 (germline): SGHTA, FQGTGA. The CDR3 region is CASSPRLAGGTGELFF. CDR3 DNA: TGTGCCAGCAGCCCGCGACTAGCGGGAGGTACCGGGGAGCTGTTTTTT.

The rearrangement links TRBV28 to TRBJ2-2, with 12 positions matching TRBD2. With 4 bases clipped from V and 0 bases from J, the junction kept 3 bases outside the gene matches. The CDR3 has 17 amino acids. Germline V lookup: CDR1 MDHEN, CDR2 SYDVKM. This CDR3 reads CASSWLAGGPNTGELFF. The CDR3, as DNA: TGTGCCAGCAGTTGGCTAGCGGGAGGGCCGAACACCGGGGAGCTGTTTTTT. The full variable domain, in which reference TRBV28 and TRBJ2-2 provide the parts outside the CDR3, is DVKVTQSSRYLVKRTGEKVFLECVQDMDHENMFWYRQDPGLGLRLIYFSYDVKMKEKGDIPEGYSVSREKKERFSLILESASTNQTSMYLCASSWLAGGPNTGELFFGEGSRLTVL.

This clonotype was detected a few times. J is TRBJ2-2 and V is TRBV4-1; 7 bases align to TRBD2. CDR1 is MGHRA, CDR2 YSYEKL, per germline. This CDR3 has 16 residues. Trimming at V came to 1 base and at J to 4 bases, leaving 6 bases not matched to a gene. The CDR3 coding sequence is TGCGCCAGCAGCCAAGGGGCGGGAGAACGCACCGGGGAGCTGTTTTTT. Amino acids: CASSQGAGERTGELFF.

The chain carries TRBV9 and TRBJ2-2; TRBD2 matches 14 bases. The CDR3 contains 16 residues. With 0 bases clipped from V and 5 bases from J, the junction kept 0 bases outside the gene matches. Germline assignment: CDR1 SGDLS and CDR2 YYNGEE. CDR3 sequence: CASSVGTSGRTGELFF. In nucleotides, the CDR3 is TGTGCCAGCAGCGTAGGGACTAGCGGGAGGACCGGGGAGCTGTTTTTT.

The chain links TRBV7-9 to TRBJ2-5; D gene ambiguous. V gave up 1 base and J gave up 6 bases, with 9 bases separating them. The CDR3 totals 13 residues. Germline-derived CDR1 and CDR2 are SEHNR and FQNEAQ (reference sequence). CDR3 sequence reads: CASSLVSLKTQYF. CDR3 coding DNA: TGTGCCAGCAGCTTAGTGAGTCTCAAGACCCAGTACTTC.

This clonotype turned up a few times. The chain couples TRBV6-5 to TRBJ2-2; D tentatively reads TRBD1 or TRBD2 (5 bases each). The CDR3 is 13 amino acids. V was cut by 2 bases and J by 6 bases, with 7 bases left in between. Germline CDR1 is MNHEY and CDR2 is SVGAGI. This CDR3 is CASSYRGPGELFF. In DNA, the CDR3 is TGTGCCAGCAGTTACCGGGGACCCGGGGAGCTGTTTTTT.

This sequence joins TRBV5-1 and TRBJ1-1; a possible D gene is TRBD1 (6 bases). CDR1 is SGHRS, CDR2 YFSETQ, per germline. The V end lost 1 base, the J end lost 1 base, and 14 bases lay between the germline ends. The CDR3 is 16 amino acids. The CDR3 reads CASSLSLTGSNTEAFF. CDR3 sequence (DNA): TGCGCCAGCAGCTTGTCCCTCACAGGGTCGAACACTGAAGCTTTCTTT.

This clonotype was observed a handful of times. The chain recombines TRBV28 with TRBJ2-7; tentative D call: TRBD1 (6 bases). CDR3 length: 14 amino acids. The germline V and J ends were trimmed by 8 bases and 0 bases, with 14 bases remaining between them. Germline CDR1 is MDHEN and CDR2 is SYDVKM. CDR3 region: CASDRTADSYEQYF. Written as DNA, the CDR3 is TGTGCCAGCGACCGGACAGCCGACTCCTACGAGCAGTACTTC.

This clonotype was detected many times. V usage is TRBV5-1 and J usage is TRBJ1-4; D call uncertain. The V and J ends lost 0 bases and 7 bases respectively, with 7 bases between them. CDR1 is SGHRS, CDR2 YFSETQ, per germline. CDR3 length equals 13 residues. CDR3 in DNA: TGCGCCAGCAGCTTGGGTACTGCTGAAAAACTGTTTTTT. Translation gives CASSLGTAEKLFF.